This TCR beta chain appears in the sequencing data of a study of blood T cells in healthy people across ages. Study-wide results and caveats: Whereas aged donors had fewer naive CD4+ cells, long-lived donors had more of them and higher diversity.

Primed by a sample-barcoded 5' primer and a J-beta primer mix, a second PCR proceeded for 7 to 11 cycles. TCRdb itself ran the 5' RACE reads through MiXCR, one entry per CDR3 protein. The repertoire holds some 930,000 distinct CDR3 sequences, with 29% as singletons. This clonotype was detected many times. Its antigen is as yet unknown. The same data also contributed to another study, on T cells of mothers and their children.

The clonotype was recovered from a woman aged 40 to 49 in good health. Sequencing was performed on blood.

The CDR3 here is CASSTTRLTALGTQYF. CDR3 nucleotide sequence: TGCGCCAGCAGCACGACTAGATTGACGGCCTTAGGTACGCAGTATTTT. The rearrangement links TRBV5-1 to TRBJ2-3; D is perhaps TRBD2 (6 bases). CDR1 and CDR2 (germline): SGHRS, YFSETQ. This CDR3 has 16 residues. V dropped 4 bases and J dropped 8 bases, with 23 bases sitting between them.